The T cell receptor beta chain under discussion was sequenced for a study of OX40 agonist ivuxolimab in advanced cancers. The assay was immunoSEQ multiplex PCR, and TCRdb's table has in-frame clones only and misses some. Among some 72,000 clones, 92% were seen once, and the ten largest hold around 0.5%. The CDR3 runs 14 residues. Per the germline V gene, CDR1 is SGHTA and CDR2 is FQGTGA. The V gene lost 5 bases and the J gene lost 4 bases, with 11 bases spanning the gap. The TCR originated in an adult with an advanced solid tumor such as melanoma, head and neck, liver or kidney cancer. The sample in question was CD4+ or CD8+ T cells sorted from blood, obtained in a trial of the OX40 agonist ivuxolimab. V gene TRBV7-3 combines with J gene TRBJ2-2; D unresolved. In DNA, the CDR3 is TGTGCCAGCAGCCTTCTCGGGCCCACCGGGGAGCTGTTTTTT. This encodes CASSLLGPTGELFF. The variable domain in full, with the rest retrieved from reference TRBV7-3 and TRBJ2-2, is GAGVSQTPSNKVTEKGKYVELRCDPISGHTALYWYRQSLGQGPEFLIYFQGTGAADDSGLPNDRFFAVRPEGSVSTLKIQRTERGDSAVYLCASSLLGPTGELFFGEGSRLTVL.